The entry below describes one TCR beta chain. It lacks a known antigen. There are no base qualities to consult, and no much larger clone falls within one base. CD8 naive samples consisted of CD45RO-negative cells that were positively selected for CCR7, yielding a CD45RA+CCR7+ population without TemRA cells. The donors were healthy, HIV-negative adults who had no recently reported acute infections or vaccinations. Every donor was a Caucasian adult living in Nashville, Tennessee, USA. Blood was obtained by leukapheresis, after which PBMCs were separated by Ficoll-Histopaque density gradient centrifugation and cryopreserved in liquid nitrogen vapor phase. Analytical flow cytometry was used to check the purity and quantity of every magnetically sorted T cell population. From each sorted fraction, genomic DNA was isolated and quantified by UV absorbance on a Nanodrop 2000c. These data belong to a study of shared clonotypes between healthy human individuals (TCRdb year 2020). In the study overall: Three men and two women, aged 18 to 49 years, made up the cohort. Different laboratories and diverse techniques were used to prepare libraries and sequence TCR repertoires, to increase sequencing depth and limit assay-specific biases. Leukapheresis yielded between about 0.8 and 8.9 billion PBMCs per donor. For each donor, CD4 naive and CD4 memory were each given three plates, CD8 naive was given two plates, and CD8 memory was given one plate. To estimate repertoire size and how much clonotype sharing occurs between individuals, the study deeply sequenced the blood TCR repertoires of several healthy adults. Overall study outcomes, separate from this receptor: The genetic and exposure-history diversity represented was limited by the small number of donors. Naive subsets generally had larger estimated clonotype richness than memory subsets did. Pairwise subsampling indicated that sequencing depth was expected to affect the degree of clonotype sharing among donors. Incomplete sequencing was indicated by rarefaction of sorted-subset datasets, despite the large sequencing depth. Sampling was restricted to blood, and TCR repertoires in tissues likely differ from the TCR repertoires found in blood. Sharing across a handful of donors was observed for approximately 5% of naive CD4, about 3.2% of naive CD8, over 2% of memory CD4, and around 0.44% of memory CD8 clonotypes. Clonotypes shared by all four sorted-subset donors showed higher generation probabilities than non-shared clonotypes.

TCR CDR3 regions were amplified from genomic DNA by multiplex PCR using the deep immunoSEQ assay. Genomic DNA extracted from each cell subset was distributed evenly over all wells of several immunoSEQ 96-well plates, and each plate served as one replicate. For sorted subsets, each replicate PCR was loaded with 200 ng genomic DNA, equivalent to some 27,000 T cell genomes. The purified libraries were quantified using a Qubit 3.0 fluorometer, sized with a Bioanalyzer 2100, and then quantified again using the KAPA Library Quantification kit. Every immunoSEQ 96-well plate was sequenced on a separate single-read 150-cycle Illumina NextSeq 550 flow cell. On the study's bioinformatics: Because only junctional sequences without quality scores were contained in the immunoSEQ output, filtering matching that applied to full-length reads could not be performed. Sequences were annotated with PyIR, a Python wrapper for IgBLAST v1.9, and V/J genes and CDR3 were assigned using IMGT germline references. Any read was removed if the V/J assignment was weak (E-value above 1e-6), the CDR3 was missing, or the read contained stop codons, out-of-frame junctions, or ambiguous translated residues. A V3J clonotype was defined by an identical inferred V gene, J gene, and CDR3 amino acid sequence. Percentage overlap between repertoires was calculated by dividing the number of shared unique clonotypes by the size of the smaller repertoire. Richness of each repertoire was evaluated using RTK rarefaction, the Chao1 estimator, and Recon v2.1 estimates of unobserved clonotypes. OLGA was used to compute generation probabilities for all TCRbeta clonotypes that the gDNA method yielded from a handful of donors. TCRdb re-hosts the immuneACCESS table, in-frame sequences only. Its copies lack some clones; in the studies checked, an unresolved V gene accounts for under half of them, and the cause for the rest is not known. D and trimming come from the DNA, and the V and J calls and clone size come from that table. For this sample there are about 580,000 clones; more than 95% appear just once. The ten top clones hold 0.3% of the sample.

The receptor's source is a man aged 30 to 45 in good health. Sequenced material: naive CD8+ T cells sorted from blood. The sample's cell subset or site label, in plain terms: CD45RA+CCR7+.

The nucleotide sequence is TGTGCCAGCAGTGAACTCCCCACAGCTAGCACAGATACGCAGTATTTT. It codes for CASSELPTASTDTQYF. The V and J genes are TRBV2 and TRBJ2-3; the D gene lacks a confident call. CDR1 and CDR2, per the germline V gene, are SNHLY and FYNNEI. V is pared back by 2 bases and J by 0 bases, with 12 bases lying between the germline termini. Measured from the cysteine to the phenylalanine, the CDR3 is 16 residues long. Solely the CDR3 DNA is kept, with 48 bases framed from the first base.